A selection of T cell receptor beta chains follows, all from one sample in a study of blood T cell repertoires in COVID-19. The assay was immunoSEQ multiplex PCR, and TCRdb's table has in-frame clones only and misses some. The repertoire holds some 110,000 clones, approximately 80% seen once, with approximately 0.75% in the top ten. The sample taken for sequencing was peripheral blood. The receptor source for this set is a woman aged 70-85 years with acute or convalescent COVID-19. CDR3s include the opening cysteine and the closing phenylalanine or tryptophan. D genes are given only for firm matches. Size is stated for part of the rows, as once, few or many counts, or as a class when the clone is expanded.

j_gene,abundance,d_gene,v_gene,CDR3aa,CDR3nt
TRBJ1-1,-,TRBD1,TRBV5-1,CASSVETGWNTEAFF,TGCGCCAGCAGCGTAGAGACAGGGTGGAACACTGAAGCTTTCTTT
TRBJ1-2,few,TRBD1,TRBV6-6,CASSYPTGAGGYTF,TGTGCCAGCAGTTACCCAACAGGGGCGGGCGGCTACACCTTC
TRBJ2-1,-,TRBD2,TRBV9,CASSGAGGPRNEQFF,TGTGCCAGCAGCGGAGCGGGAGGGCCTCGGAATGAGCAGTTCTTC
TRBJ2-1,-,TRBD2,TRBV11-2,CASSLVLAGGRNEQFF,TGTGCCAGCAGCTTAGTCCTAGCGGGGGGGAGAAATGAGCAGTTCTTC
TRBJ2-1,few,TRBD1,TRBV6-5,CASKLDRVPNEQFF,TGTGCCAGCAAACTAGACAGGGTACCCAATGAGCAGTTCTTC
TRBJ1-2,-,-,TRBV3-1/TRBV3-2,CASSQEARQSYGYTF,TGTGCCAGCAGCCAAGAGGCCAGGCAATCCTATGGCTACACCTTC
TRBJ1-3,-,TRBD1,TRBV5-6,CASSPTGGTGNTIYF,TGTGCCAGCAGCCCAACAGGGGGCACTGGAAACACCATATATTTT
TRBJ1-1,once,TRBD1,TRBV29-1,CSVPTGSTEAFF,TGCAGCGTACCGACAGGGTCCACTGAAGCTTTCTTT
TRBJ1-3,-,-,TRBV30,CASTQEYSGNTIYF,TGTGCCTCGACACAGGAATACTCTGGAAACACCATATATTTT
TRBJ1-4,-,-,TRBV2,CASRSGRAINEKLFF,TGTGCCAGCAGGTCCGGCAGGGCGATTAACGAAAAACTGTTTTTT
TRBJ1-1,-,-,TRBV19,CASSRDDKTLSAAFF,TGTGCCAGTAGCAGGGATGATAAAACTCTGTCGGCAGCTTTCTTT
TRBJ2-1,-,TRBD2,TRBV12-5,CASGLETSGYNEQFF,TGTGCTAGTGGTCTGGAGACTAGCGGGTACAATGAGCAGTTCTTC
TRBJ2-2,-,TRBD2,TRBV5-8,CASSSYTGGANTGELFF,TGTGCCAGCAGCTCGTACACCGGGGGGGCTAACACCGGGGAGCTGTTTTTT
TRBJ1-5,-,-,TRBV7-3,CASSREGGLRQPQHF,TGTGCCAGCAGCAGGGAGGGGGGGCTAAGGCAGCCCCAGCATTTT
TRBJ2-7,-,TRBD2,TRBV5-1,CASSFEREGYEQYF,TGCGCCAGCAGCTTCGAGCGGGAGGGCTACGAGCAGTACTTC
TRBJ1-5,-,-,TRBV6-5,CASRKTFDQPQHF,TGTGCCAGCAGGAAAACTTTTGATCAGCCCCAGCATTTT
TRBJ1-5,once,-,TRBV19,CASSPRGRGERSNQPQHF,TGTGCCAGTAGTCCCCGGGGCAGGGGAGAACGAAGCAATCAGCCCCAGCATTTT
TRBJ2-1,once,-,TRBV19,CASSTEQGRAYNEQFF,TGTGCCAGTAGTACTGAACAGGGAAGAGCCTACAATGAGCAGTTCTTC
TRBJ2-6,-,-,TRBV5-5,CASSAAQVNSGANVLTF,TGTGCCAGCAGCGCGGCACAGGTCAACTCTGGGGCCAACGTCCTGACTTTC
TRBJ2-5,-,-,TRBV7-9,CASSLKAGLTQETQYF,TGTGCCAGCAGCTTAAAGGCAGGATTGACCCAAGAGACCCAGTACTTC
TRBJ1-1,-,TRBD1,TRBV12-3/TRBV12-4,CASSQGDTEAFF,TGTGCCAGCAGTCAGGGGGACACTGAAGCTTTCTTT
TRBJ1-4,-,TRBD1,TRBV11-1,CASSPGQGATNEKLFF,TGTGCCAGCAGCCCCGGACAGGGGGCCACCAATGAAAAACTGTTTTTT
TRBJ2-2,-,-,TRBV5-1,CASSLDSLLPGELFF,TGCGCCAGCAGCTTGGATTCTTTACTCCCCGGGGAGCTGTTTTTT
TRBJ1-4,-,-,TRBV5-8,CASSDNQGLNNEKLFF,TGTGCCAGCAGCGACAACCAGGGGCTAAATAATGAAAAACTGTTTTTT
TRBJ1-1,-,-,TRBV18,CASSPPYEAEAFF,TGTGCCAGCTCACCACCCTACGAGGCTGAAGCTTTCTTT
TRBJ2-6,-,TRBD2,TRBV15,CATSRGTAGGPIAGANVLTF,TGTGCCACCAGCAGAGGGACAGCGGGAGGGCCTATAGCTGGGGCCAACGTCCTGACTTTC
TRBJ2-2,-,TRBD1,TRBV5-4,CASSLGGTGGTGELFF,TGTGCCAGCAGCTTGGGTGGGACAGGGGGCACCGGGGAGCTGTTTTTT
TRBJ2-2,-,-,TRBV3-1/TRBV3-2,CASSQASSRYTGELFF,TGTGCCAGCAGCCAAGCGTCTAGCCGTTACACCGGGGAGCTGTTTTTT
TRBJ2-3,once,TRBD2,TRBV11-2,CASSLNPSGSTDTQYF,TGTGCCAGCAGCTTAAACCCTAGCGGCAGCACAGATACGCAGTATTTT
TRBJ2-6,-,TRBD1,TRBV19,CASSRGQVNGANVLTF,TGTGCCAGTAGTAGGGGACAGGTTAATGGGGCCAACGTCCTGACTTTC
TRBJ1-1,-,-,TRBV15,CATSRSENTEAFF,TGTGCCACCAGCAGATCAGAGAACACTGAAGCTTTCTTT
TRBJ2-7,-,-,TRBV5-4,CASHQGLAASYEQYF,TGTGCCAGTCATCAGGGGCTAGCGGCCTCCTACGAGCAGTACTTC
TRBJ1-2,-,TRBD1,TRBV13,CASSLGQGSRYTF,TGTGCCAGCAGCTTGGGACAGGGGAGTCGCTACACCTTC
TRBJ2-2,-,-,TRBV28,CASNRGRSYTGELFF,TGTGCCAGCAACCGAGGCCGCAGTTACACCGGGGAGCTGTTTTTT
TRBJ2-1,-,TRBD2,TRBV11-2,CASSLWTSGRAGNEQFF,TGTGCCAGCAGCCTATGGACTAGCGGGAGGGCGGGGAATGAGCAGTTCTTC
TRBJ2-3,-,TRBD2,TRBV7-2,CASSLPGGPSSDTQYF,TGTGCCAGCAGCTTACCGGGGGGGCCCAGTTCAGATACGCAGTATTTT
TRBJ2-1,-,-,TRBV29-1,CSVESAGANLRNEQFF,TGCAGCGTTGAATCAGCTGGGGCCAACTTGAGGAATGAGCAGTTCTTC
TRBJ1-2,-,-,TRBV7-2,CASQTQGHYGYTF,TGTGCCAGCCAAACCCAGGGCCACTATGGCTACACCTTC
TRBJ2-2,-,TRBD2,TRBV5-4,CASSLTSGRVNTGELFF,TGTGCCAGCAGCCTGACTAGCGGGAGAGTAAACACCGGGGAGCTGTTTTTT
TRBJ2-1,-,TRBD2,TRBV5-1,CASSLARGGEQFF,TGCGCCAGCAGCTTGGCCCGCGGGGGTGAGCAGTTCTTC
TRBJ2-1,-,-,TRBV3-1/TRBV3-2,CASSQQGSYNEQFF,TGTGCCAGCAGCCAACAGGGCTCCTACAATGAGCAGTTCTTC
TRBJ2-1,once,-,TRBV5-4,CASSLSLVNGEQFF,TGTGCCAGCAGCTTGTCACTAGTCAATGGTGAGCAGTTCTTC
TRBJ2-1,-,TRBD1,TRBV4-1,CASSQGIRGLNEQFF,TGCGCCAGCAGCCAAGGAATTAGGGGGCTCAATGAGCAGTTCTTC
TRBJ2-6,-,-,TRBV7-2,CASSLARVGANVLTF,TGTGCCAGCAGCTTAGCGCGGGTAGGGGCCAACGTCCTGACTTTC